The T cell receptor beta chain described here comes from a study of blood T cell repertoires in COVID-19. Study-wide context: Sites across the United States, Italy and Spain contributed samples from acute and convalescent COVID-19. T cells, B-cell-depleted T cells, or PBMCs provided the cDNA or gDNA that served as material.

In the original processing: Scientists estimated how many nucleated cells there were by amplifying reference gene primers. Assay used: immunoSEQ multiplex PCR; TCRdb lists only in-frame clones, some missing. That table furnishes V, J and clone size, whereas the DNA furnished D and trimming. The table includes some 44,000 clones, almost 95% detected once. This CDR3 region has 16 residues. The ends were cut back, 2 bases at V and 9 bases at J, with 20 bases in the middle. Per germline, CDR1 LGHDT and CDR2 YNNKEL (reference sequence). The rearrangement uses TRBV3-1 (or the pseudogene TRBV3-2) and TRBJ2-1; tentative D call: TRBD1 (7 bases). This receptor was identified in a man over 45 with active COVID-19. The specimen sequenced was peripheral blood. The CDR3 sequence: CASSQRGAGGSGEQFF. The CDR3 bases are TGTGCCAGCAGCCAAAGGGGGGCAGGGGGATCAGGTGAGCAGTTCTTC.